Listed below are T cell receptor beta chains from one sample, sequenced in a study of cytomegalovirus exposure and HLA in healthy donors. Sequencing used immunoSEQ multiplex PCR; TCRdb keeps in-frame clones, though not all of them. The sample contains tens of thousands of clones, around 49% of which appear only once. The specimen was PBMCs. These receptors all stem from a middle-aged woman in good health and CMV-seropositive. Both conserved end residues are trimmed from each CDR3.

CDR3: AWSRGQVYNSPLH; V: TRBV30
CDR3: ASSYGTESSGNTIY; V: TRBV6-6
CDR3: SVEKGGQGYEQY; V: TRBV29-1
CDR3: ASSFSGDIGEQY; V: TRBV11-3
CDR3: ASSLWTSGGSTDTQY; V: TRBV7-8
CDR3: ASRPGQGRSYEQY; V: TRBV2
CDR3: ASSIPNTEAF; V: TRBV19
CDR3: SVGLSTEAF; V: TRBV29-1
CDR3: ASNRQGPNTEAF; V: TRBV27
CDR3: ASGGLIGDTQY; V: TRBV28
CDR3: ASSYGVRGNEQF; V: TRBV6-5
CDR3: ASSNDYSYGYT; V: TRBV4-2
CDR3: ASSWTGNENTEAF; V: TRBV5-1
CDR3: ASSLLVAGRGDTQY; V: TRBV28
CDR3: ASSEQNEQY; V: TRBV6-1
CDR3: ASSVDRIPLGYT; V: TRBV9
CDR3: AISEAVDYPGRETQY; V: TRBV10-3
CDR3: ASSEPGGGVDTQY; V: TRBV6-1
CDR3: SVTGDQETQY; V: TRBV29-1
CDR3: SPRSTQY; V: TRBV20-1
CDR3: ASSQGLRFTGELF; V: TRBV14
CDR3: ASSQGQGTIGELF; V: TRBV6-1